This entry describes one T cell receptor (beta chain). Enrolled through a virtual design, the participants were between roughly 18 and 90 years of age and came from fewer than 30 US areas. These data originate in a study of blood T cell repertoires in COVID-19. V dropped 6 bases and J dropped 7 bases, with 16 bases sitting between them. This CDR3 has 14 amino acids. In germline, CDR1 is SGHDT, CDR2 YYEEEE. Produced via immunoSEQ multiplex PCR; TCRdb's table is partial and in-frame only. Of 250,000 to 400,000 clones listed, about 87% are singletons. The receptor comes from a woman aged 25 to 39 who had recovered from COVID-19. V is TRBV5-6 and J is TRBJ1-4, with D unclear. Sequenced material: PBMCs or T cells enriched from blood (not recorded which). This CDR3 is CASTFGMGSEKLFF. CDR3 in DNA: TGTGCCAGCACCTTCGGGATGGGTAGTGAAAAACTGTTTTTT.